These T cell receptor beta chains were read from a single sample in a study of cytomegalovirus exposure and HLA in healthy donors. Clones were sequenced by immunoSEQ multiplex PCR, and TCRdb holds only the in-frame ones, with some missing. Recorded here are tens of thousands of clones; the top ten clones represent roughly 6%. The sample consisted of PBMCs. These receptors all stem from a man aged 30 to 39 in good health and CMV-seronegative. Both conserved end residues are trimmed from each CDR3.

j_call v_call cdr3_aa
TRBJ2-2 TRBV7-6 ASSLEGPNTGELF
TRBJ2-1 TRBV6-5 ASSYISAGGPNEQF
TRBJ2-1 TRBV5-1 ASSLKVLTGQF
TRBJ1-5 TRBV10-3 AIREDSSNQPQH
TRBJ2-2 TRBV6-5 ASRQGGNTGELF
TRBJ1-5 TRBV10-3 AISEGQGAGQPQH
TRBJ1-5 TRBV7-2 ASSLAGVGNQPQH
TRBJ2-1 TRBV30 AWTVGLAGVLDNEQF
TRBJ1-4 TRBV7-8 ASSLYRGNEKLF
TRBJ1-1 TRBV6-1 ASSEANGQNTEAF
TRBJ2-7 TRBV5-1 ASSSLADISYEQY
TRBJ2-1 TRBV11-2 ASSSEPQLTDNEQF
TRBJ2-1 TRBV27 ASSLAIYNEQF
TRBJ2-1 TRBV18 ASSPVGGRAGEQF
TRBJ2-7 TRBV5-4 ASSPLQGPYEQY
TRBJ2-7 TRBV18 ASSPPNGQGYEQY